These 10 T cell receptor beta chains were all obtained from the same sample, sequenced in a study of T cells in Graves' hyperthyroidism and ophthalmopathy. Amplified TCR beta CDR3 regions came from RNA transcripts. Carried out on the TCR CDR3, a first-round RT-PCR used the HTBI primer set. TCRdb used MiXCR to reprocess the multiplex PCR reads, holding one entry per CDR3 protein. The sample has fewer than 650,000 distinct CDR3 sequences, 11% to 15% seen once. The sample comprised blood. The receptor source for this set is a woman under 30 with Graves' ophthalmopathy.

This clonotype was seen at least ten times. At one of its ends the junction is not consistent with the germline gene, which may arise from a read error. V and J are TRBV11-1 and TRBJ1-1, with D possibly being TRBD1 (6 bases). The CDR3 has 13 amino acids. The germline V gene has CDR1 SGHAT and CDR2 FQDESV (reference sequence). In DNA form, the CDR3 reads TGTGCCAGCAGCCCCGGGACACCTGCACGGGGGCTCTTT. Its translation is CASSPGTPARGLF.

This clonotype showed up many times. The CDR3 reads CASSTQGEETQYF. The CDR3 DNA sequence: TGCGCCAGCAGCACTCAGGGGGAAGAGACCCAGTACTTC. This sequence joins TRBV5-1 and TRBJ2-5; 7 bases match TRBD1. The CDR3 is made up of 13 amino acids. The germline gives CDR1 SGHRS, CDR2 YFSETQ. V was pared by 4 bases and J by 3 bases, with 3 bases of the junction left unmatched.

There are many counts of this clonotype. CDR3 in amino acids: CASSSFRAKPRGADTQYF. The CDR3, as DNA: TGTGCCAGCAGCTCATTCCGGGCCAAACCAAGAGGGGCAGATACGCAGTATTTT. The V call is TRBV13, the J call TRBJ2-3, with D perhaps assigned TRBD1 or TRBD2 (5 bases each). Per germline, CDR1 PRHDT and CDR2 FYEKMQ (reference sequence). This CDR3 has 18 residues. Trimming took 4 bases from V and 4 from J, leaving 24 bases between them. Complete variable domain (other parts from reference TRBV13 and TRBJ2-3): AAGVIQSPRHLIKEKRETATLKCYPIPRHDTVYWYQQGPGQDPQFLISFYEKMQSDKGSIPDRFSAQQFSDYHSELNMSSLELGDSALYFCASSSFRAKPRGADTQYFGPGTRLTVL.

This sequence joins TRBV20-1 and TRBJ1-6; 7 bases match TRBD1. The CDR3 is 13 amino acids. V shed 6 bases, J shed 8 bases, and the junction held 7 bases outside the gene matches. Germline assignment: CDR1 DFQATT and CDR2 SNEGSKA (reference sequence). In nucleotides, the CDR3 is TGCAGTGCCTCAGACAGGGTTGATTCACCCCTCCACTTT. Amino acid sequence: CSASDRVDSPLHF.

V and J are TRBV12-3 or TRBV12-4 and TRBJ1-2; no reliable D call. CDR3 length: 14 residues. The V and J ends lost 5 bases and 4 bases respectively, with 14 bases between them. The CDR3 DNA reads TGTGCCAGCAGTCCGGTGAGGGTCCCCTATGGCTACACCTTC. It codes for CASSPVRVPYGYTF.

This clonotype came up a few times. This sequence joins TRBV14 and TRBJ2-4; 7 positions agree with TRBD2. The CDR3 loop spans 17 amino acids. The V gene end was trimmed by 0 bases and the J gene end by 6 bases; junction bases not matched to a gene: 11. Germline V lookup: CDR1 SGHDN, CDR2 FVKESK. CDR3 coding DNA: TGTGCCAGCAGCCAAGACTTTCGGGCTAGCGGAATAAACATTCAGTACTTC. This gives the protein CASSQDFRASGINIQYF.

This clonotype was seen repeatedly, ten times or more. CDR3 sequence reads: CASSWSRDFDEQYF. CDR3 nucleotide sequence: TGTGCCAGCAGTTGGTCCCGCGACTTTGACGAGCAGTACTTC. This chain links TRBV27 with TRBJ2-7; D gene uncertain. The CDR3 sequence is 14 residues long. V was clipped by 4 bases and J by 5 bases, with 15 bases between them. In germline, CDR1 is MNHEY, CDR2 SMNVEV (reference sequence).

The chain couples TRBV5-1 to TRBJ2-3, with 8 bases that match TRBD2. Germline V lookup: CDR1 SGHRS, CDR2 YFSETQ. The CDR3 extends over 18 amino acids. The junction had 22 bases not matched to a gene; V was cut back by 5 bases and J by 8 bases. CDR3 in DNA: TGCGCCAGCAGTTCCTCGGTGGCTAGCGGGCCTCCCGGCGGTACGCAGTATTTT. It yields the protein CASSSSVASGPPGGTQYF. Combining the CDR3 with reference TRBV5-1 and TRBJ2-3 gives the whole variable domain KAGVTQTPRYLIKTRGQQVTLSCSPISGHRSVSWYQQTPGQGLQFLFEYFSETQRNKGNFPGRFSGRQFSNSRSEMNVSTLELGDSALYLCASSSSVASGPPGGTQYFGPGTRLTVL.

The CDR3 sequence is CASSSGLAGGPGYEQFF. As DNA, the CDR3 is TGTGCCAGCAGCTCGGGACTAGCGGGAGGGCCCGGGTATGAGCAGTTCTTC. V gene TRBV7-8 combines with J gene TRBJ2-1; TRBD2 matches 16 bases. V was pared by 4 bases and J by 8 bases, with 8 bases of the junction left unmatched. CDR3 length equals 17 residues. Germline CDR1 is SGHVS and CDR2 is FQNEAQ.

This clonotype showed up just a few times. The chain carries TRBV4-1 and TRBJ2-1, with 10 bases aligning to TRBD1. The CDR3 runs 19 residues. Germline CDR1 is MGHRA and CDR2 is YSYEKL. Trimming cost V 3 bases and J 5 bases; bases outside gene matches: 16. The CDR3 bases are TGCGCCAGCAGCCATCCCTTAACCCCTGACAGGGGGCTTCACAATGAGCAGTTCTTC. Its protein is CASSHPLTPDRGLHNEQFF.